This TCR beta chain was profiled in a study of T cells expressing NK-cell markers (dated by TCRdb to between 2020 and 2021). With respect to the entire study: Fewer than ten donors provided sorted CD3+CD56+NKG2C+, CD3+CD56+NKG2C- and CD3+CD56-NKG2C+ T-cell subsets, whose TCR beta-chain repertoires were profiled. Of the eight sequenced donors, seven were found to be HCMV-seropositive and one was found to be HCMV-seronegative. Randomly selected healthy volunteers, three men and five women, were used as the eight sequenced donors. Illumina HiSeq 2000/2500, MiSeq or NextSeq was used to sequence libraries as 2 x 150 bp reads.

Reading the germline V gene (reference sequence) gives CDR1 LNHNV and CDR2 YYDKDF. The CDR3 runs 13 amino acids, cysteine and phenylalanine included. This entry has no DNA. A word on this clonotype: What antigen it recognizes has not been identified.

Sequencing was performed on an Illumina HiSeq 2000. TCR beta cDNA libraries were made by 5'RACE template switching that added a universal primer site and unique molecular identifiers. Synthesis of cDNA was primed from the TCR beta constant segment and was followed by two consecutive PCR amplification steps. Concerning the study's data processing: Reads were demultiplexed and grouped by UMI with MIGEC, and clonotypes were assembled and quantified with MiTCR. To exclude erroneous sequences, any TCR cDNA sequence not supported by at least two reads was discarded. The tcR package was used for downstream repertoire analysis, and clonotypes were matched across fractions by CDR3 nucleotide sequence plus V segment. Antigen specificity was annotated against VDJdb with VDJmatch, allowing one amino acid substitution in CDR3. TCRdb reprocessed the sequencing reads and holds a single record per CDR3 protein sequence, with no DNA. TCRdb assigned the V and J calls; the authors' analysis was not used. The sample table records 400,000 to 450,000 distinct CDR3 sequences. Jointly, the top ten make up 7.3% of the sample.

Study-wide findings and limitations: Those dominant clonotypes were again the most abundant among CD3+CD56-NKG2C+ cells in a few donors, at about 25-60.1%. In several donors, the dominant CD3+CD56+NKG2C+ clonotypes were found to rank among the top 10 CD8+ clonotypes and to make up about 1.0-7.0% of CD8+ T cells. It remained unclear whether the expanded NKG2C-expressing T cell clones were specific for HCMV antigens.

HCMV-specific IgG was detected in serum with a commercial ELISA kit to determine HCMV serostatus. Peripheral blood mononuclear cells were isolated from blood by Ficoll density gradient centrifugation. The rearranged segments are TRBV15 and TRBJ2-1; the D gene TCRdb calls, TRBD2, cannot be checked with no DNA. Sequenced: blood T cells: a sorted CD56 or NKG2C T cell subset, CD4+ or CD8+ T cells, or bulk PBMC T cells (not recorded which). The clonotype originates from a woman aged 18 to 75 in good health. CDR3 region: CATSMKQRAGQFF.